The next 20 T cell receptor beta chains were all read from a single sample in a study of cytomegalovirus exposure and HLA in healthy donors. 13 Jbeta primers and 60 Vbeta primers were used for the PCR. Method: immunoSEQ multiplex PCR; TCRdb's copy keeps in-frame clones and lacks some. The table lists some 130,000 clones, 60% to 80% of them singletons. The specimen sequenced was PBMCs. The receptors here all came from a man aged 25 to 40 in good health and CMV-seronegative.

The chain couples TRBV2 to TRBJ2-1; 8 bases are shared with TRBD1. V lost 5 bases, J lost 6 bases, and 3 bases stayed unmatched. CDR1 SNHLY and CDR2 FYNNEI come from the germline V gene. This CDR3 contains 13 residues. The CDR3 DNA is TGTGCCAGCAGTTGGACAGGGTTCAATGAGCAGTTCTTC. As protein: CASSWTGFNEQFF.

The chain has TRBV5-4 and TRBJ2-5; 8 nucleotides line up with TRBD2. This CDR3 has 15 amino acids. Germline-derived CDR1 and CDR2 are SGHNT and YYREEE (reference sequence). V gave up 3 bases and J gave up 4 bases; unmatched junction bases: 8. The DNA of the CDR3 is TGTGCCAGCAGCTCCAGAATTAGCGGGATAGAGACCCAGTACTTC. As protein: CASSSRISGIETQYF.

This clone was counted only a few times. The V and J genes are TRBV6-5 and TRBJ1-1, with D unresolved. Germline CDR1 MNHEY, CDR2 SVGAGI. V was pared by 8 bases and J by 0 bases, with 7 bases between. The length of the CDR3 is 12 residues. CDR3 protein: CASGRMNTEAFF. In DNA form, the CDR3 reads TGTGCCAGCGGCAGAATGAACACTGAAGCTTTCTTT.

The chain carries TRBV6-1 and TRBJ2-7; a weak D match, TRBD1 (5 bases). This CDR3 spans 13 amino acids. V was trimmed by 2 bases and J by 2 bases, leaving 7 bases between them. The germline V gene has CDR1 MNHNS and CDR2 SASEGT. The CDR3 spells CASSELGPYEQYF. DNA of the CDR3: TGTGCCAGCAGTGAACTGGGGCCCTACGAGCAGTACTTC.

The table lists this clone with a few counts. V gene TRBV21-1 combines with J gene TRBJ1-1. TRBV21-1 is a recognized pseudogene. The CDR3 is 16 amino acids. In nucleotides, the CDR3 is TGTGCCAGCAGCAAATCGGGGTACGAGAAGAACACTGAAGCTTTCTTT. Encoded protein: CASSKSGYEKNTEAFF.

This sequence joins TRBV12-5 and TRBJ2-5, with 10 bases that match TRBD1. CDR3 length: 14 residues. V gave up 3 bases and J gave up 5 bases; unmatched junction bases: 3. Per the germline V gene, CDR1 is LGHNT and CDR2 is FRNRAP. The DNA of the CDR3 is TGTGCTAGTGGTTTCGGGACAGGGGTTGAGACCCAGTACTTC. This codes for CASGFGTGVETQYF.

The chain combines TRBV21-1 with TRBJ2-7; TRBD2 is the table's D call, not checked against the DNA. TRBV21-1 is an annotated pseudogene. The CDR3 length is 16 residues. The CDR3 DNA sequence: TGTGCCAGCAGCAAAGACGATCGACGGGAGACCTACGAGCAGTACTTC. It specifies CASSKDDRRETYEQYF.

This clone was observed once. The chain employs TRBV6-5 and TRBJ1-2; 7 bases line up with TRBD1. V dropped 2 bases and J dropped 2; count of bases not matched to a gene: 8. This CDR3 has 16 residues. Germline values: CDR1 MNHEY, CDR2 SVGAGI. The CDR3 spells CASSYTGALTNYGYTF. In DNA, the CDR3 is TGTGCCAGCAGTTACACAGGGGCGCTTACCAACTATGGCTACACCTTC.

This sequence joins TRBV9 and TRBJ2-7; a weak D match, TRBD2 (5 bases). This CDR3 has 16 amino acids. Germline assignment: CDR1 SGDLS and CDR2 YYNGEE. Trimming pared 4 bases from V and 3 bases from J, leaving 20 bases between. This CDR3 reads CASSPFLERAGYEQYF. The CDR3 DNA sequence: TGTGCCAGCAGCCCTTTCCTCGAGAGGGCGGGCTACGAGCAGTACTTC.

The chain carries TRBV7-9 and TRBJ2-7; D ambiguous. Germline lookup yields CDR1 SEHNR and CDR2 FQNEAQ (reference sequence). CDR3 length equals 12 residues. V was pared by 5 bases and J by 12 bases, with 17 bases between. As DNA, the CDR3 is TGTGCCAGCAGCAACCCCTTGGCAGGCCGGTACTTC. Translating it yields CASSNPLAGRYF.

The chain joins TRBV11-1 to TRBJ1-4, with D perhaps TRBD1 (6 bases). Germline CDR1 SGHAT, CDR2 FQDESV (reference sequence). CDR3 length equals 14 residues. Trimming pared 6 bases from V and 4 bases from J, leaving 12 bases between. In DNA, the CDR3 is TGTGCCAGCAGATCGGGACAACTTAATGAAAAACTGTTTTTT. It yields the protein CASRSGQLNEKLFF.

The rearrangement links TRBV10-1 to TRBJ2-1; 11 positions match TRBD2. The V gene's germline CDR1 is WNHNN and CDR2 SYGVQD (reference sequence). This CDR3 is 15 amino acids long. The trim removed 2 bases at V and 6 bases at J, leaving 3 bases unmatched. The CDR3 region is CASSEGTSGINEQFF. The CDR3 region has the DNA TGCGCCAGCAGTGAGGGGACTAGCGGCATCAATGAGCAGTTCTTC.

This chain links TRBV7-9 with TRBJ1-1; TRBD1 matches at 8 bases. The CDR3 loop spans 14 amino acids. Trimming at V came to 5 bases and at J to 2 bases, leaving 4 bases not matched to a gene. Germline-derived CDR1 and CDR2 are SEHNR and FQNEAQ (reference sequence). The CDR3 nucleotides read TGTGCCAGCAGCATCGGACAGGGAAACACTGAAGCTTTCTTT. Encoded protein: CASSIGQGNTEAFF.

The chain is built from TRBV7-9 and TRBJ2-3; D possibly corresponds to TRBD2 (5 bases). This CDR3 is 12 amino acids long. Germline CDR1 and CDR2: SEHNR and FQNEAQ (reference sequence). V was clipped by 5 bases and J by 3 bases, with 6 bases between them. The CDR3 DNA reads as TGTGCCAGCAGCCCGGGGACAGATACGCAGTATTTT. Protein: CASSPGTDTQYF.

This chain links TRBV7-8 with TRBJ2-7; no reliable D call. The CDR3 extends over 15 amino acids. With 3 bases removed from V and 2 bases from J, the gap between germline ends came to 14 bases. CDR1 and CDR2 (germline): SGHVS, FQNEAQ. CDR3 sequence (DNA): TGTGCCAGCAGCTTTTACTCGACGGGTACCTACGAGCAGTACTTC. It translates to CASSFYSTGTYEQYF.

The chain carries TRBV7-8 and TRBJ1-2, with TRBD1 as a possible D gene (6 bases). CDR3 length: 14 amino acids. Trimming cost V 0 bases and J 5 bases, with 10 bases left between them. Per the germline V gene, CDR1 is SGHVS and CDR2 is FQNEAQ. DNA of the CDR3: TGTGCCAGCAGCTTAGCACAGGGAGGGTATGGCTACACCTTC. Translating it yields CASSLAQGGYGYTF.

This rearrangement joins TRBV5-1 to TRBJ2-1; 8 nucleotides align to TRBD1. The V gene end was trimmed by 4 bases and the J gene end by 3 bases; junction bases not matched to a gene: 9. CDR1 SGHRS and CDR2 YFSETQ come from the germline V gene. The CDR3 covers 16 residues. CDR3 nucleotide sequence: TGCGCCAGCAGCATGACAGGGGCCACCGACTACAATGAGCAGTTCTTC. Translated, it gives CASSMTGATDYNEQFF. The complete variable domain, with remaining parts taken from reference TRBV5-1 and TRBJ2-1, reads KAGVTQTPRYLIKTRGQQVTLSCSPISGHRSVSWYQQTPGQGLQFLFEYFSETQRNKGNFPGRFSGRQFSNSRSEMNVSTLELGDSALYLCASSMTGATDYNEQFFGPGTRLTVL.

The chain couples TRBV28 to TRBJ2-5; TRBD2 matches at 9 bases. CDR1 is MDHEN, CDR2 SYDVKM, per germline. This CDR3 is built from 14 residues. V shed 4 bases, J shed 4 bases, and the junction held 4 bases outside the gene matches. The CDR3 DNA is TGTGCCAGCAGTTCCGTAGCGGGAGTAGAGACCCAGTACTTC. It translates to CASSSVAGVETQYF.

V usage is TRBV29-1 and J usage is TRBJ2-7; D is unclear. CDR3 length: 11 residues. The V and J ends lost 6 bases and 0 bases respectively, with 6 bases between them. Germline V gene sequence: CDR1 SQVTM, CDR2 ANQGSEA. CDR3 amino acids: CSVSDSYEQYF. The CDR3 DNA follows: TGCAGCGTCAGCGACTCCTACGAGCAGTACTTC.

This clone was seen only a few times. The gene calls are TRBV12-5 and TRBJ1-3; D remains unclear. CDR1 and CDR2 from the germline V gene are LGHNT and FRNRAP. This CDR3 has 14 amino acids. V was shortened by 8 bases and J by 0 bases, with 11 bases between the two germline ends. The CDR3 sequence: CASSILDSGNTIYF. The CDR3 DNA sequence: TGTGCTAGTTCTATACTAGACTCTGGAAACACCATATATTTT. Using reference TRBV12-5 and TRBJ1-3 for the parts outside the CDR3, the full variable domain is DARVTQTPRHKVTEMGQEVTMRCQPILGHNTVFWYRQTMMQGLELLAYFRNRAPLDDSGMPKDRFSAEMPDATLATLKIQPSEPRDSAVYFCASSILDSGNTIYFGEGSWLTVV.